Listed below are T cell receptor beta chains from one sample, sequenced in a study of blood T cell repertoires in COVID-19. Assay: immunoSEQ multiplex PCR; the TCRdb copy retains only in-frame clones and omits some. The table shows 90,000 to 120,000 clones, with about 90% occurring only once. Material for sequencing was peripheral blood. The source is a man between 35 and 55 years old with active or convalescent COVID-19. The conserved cysteine and the conserved F or W are not part of the CDR3 here. D genes are given only for firm matches.

j_gene | v_gene | d_gene | CDR3aa
TRBJ1-3 | TRBV5-1 | TRBD1 | ASSSRTGGRDTIY
TRBJ2-1 | TRBV19 | TRBD1 | ASTPNTGTGRNEQF
TRBJ1-2 | TRBV19 | TRBD1 | ASSTGQDRYGYT
TRBJ1-3 | TRBV5-8 | TRBD1 | ASSIPGTGGNTIY
TRBJ1-5 | TRBV5-6 | TRBD1 | ASSLFQGARQPQH
TRBJ1-1 | TRBV6-2/TRBV6-3 | NA | ASSKTVNTEAF
TRBJ2-7 | TRBV7-3 | NA | ASSLTPVNEQY
TRBJ2-7 | TRBV3-1/TRBV3-2 | NA | ASSQYAYEQY
TRBJ2-1 | TRBV28 | TRBD2 | ASLYSGSPYNEQF
TRBJ1-5 | TRBV6-2/TRBV6-3 | NA | ASSLGAYSNQPQH
TRBJ2-5 | TRBV11-2 | NA | ASSSGRAGADQY
TRBJ1-4 | TRBV19 | NA | ASSRTRNEKLF
TRBJ1-3 | TRBV5-6 | NA | ASSDSGIGSGNTIY
TRBJ2-7 | TRBV7-3 | TRBD1 | ASSSHRDSPSYEQY
TRBJ2-1 | TRBV27 | TRBD2 | ASTLLGSGSYNEQF
TRBJ1-2 | TRBV5-1 | TRBD1 | ASRPDRALYGYT
TRBJ1-1 | TRBV27 | NA | ASSLSAGTEAF
TRBJ2-3 | TRBV19 | TRBD2 | ASSRTSGGTDTQY
TRBJ2-7 | TRBV15 | NA | ATKSTNLGEQY
TRBJ2-3 | TRBV10-3 | NA | AIMVASGTDTQY
TRBJ2-1 | TRBV20-1 | NA | SADTYNEQF
TRBJ2-3 | TRBV6-6 | NA | ASSWGAASDTQY
TRBJ1-6 | TRBV9 | NA | ASSVGGSNSPLH